This T cell receptor (beta chain) emerged from a study of blood T cell repertoires in COVID-19. At the level of the study: From T cells, B-cell-depleted T cells, or PBMCs came the material, which was cDNA or gDNA.

Germline-derived CDR1 and CDR2 are KGHDR and SFDVKD. The CDR3 is 16 amino acids. Trimming at V came to 6 bases and at J to 5 bases, leaving 12 bases not matched to a gene. The participants were between about 18 and 90 years old and came from some 23 US areas. Data came from immunoSEQ multiplex PCR; TCRdb stores just in-frame clones and leaves some out. Seen here are some 270,000 clones, over 80% observed once, and the top ten hold over 3.5%. The origin of this receptor is a woman aged 25 to 45 with acute COVID-19. Source material: PBMCs or T cells enriched from blood (not recorded which). The rearrangement uses TRBV24-1 and TRBJ1-5; 7 nucleotides align to TRBD1. This CDR3 reads CATSSGQLDPYQPQHF. For the CDR3, the DNA is TGTGCCACCAGTTCGGGACAGCTGGACCCCTATCAGCCCCAGCATTTT.